The 26 T cell receptor beta chains below all came from one sample that was sequenced in a study of CD8 T cells in ankylosing spondylitis. From the 5' RACE reads, TCRdb called clonotypes with MiXCR, one entry per CDR3 protein. The table has a few hundred thousand distinct CDR3 sequences, over 9.5% seen once. The study, taken as a whole, reports: Blood of patients with ankylosing spondylitis appeared to be characterized by a TCR beta motif of about eight highly homologous variants.

What these receptors recognize is not known. The sequencing input was blood, either unsorted or a sorted T cell fraction (not recorded which). The receptors derive from a male donor with ankylosing spondylitis.

The chain uses TRBV3-1 and TRBJ2-1; 8 bases are a match to TRBD2. V gave up 1 base and J gave up 9 bases; unmatched junction bases: 5. This CDR3 comprises 14 residues. Germline V gene sequence: CDR1 LGHDT, CDR2 YNNKEL (reference sequence). DNA of the CDR3: TGTGCCAGCAGCCAAGGGACTAGCTGGGGTGAGCAGTTCTTC. Residues: CASSQGTSWGEQFF.

CDR3 in amino acids: CASIGSDNEQFF. CDR3 in DNA: TGTGCCAGTATAGGCAGCGACAATGAGCAGTTCTTC. This chain joins TRBV19 and TRBJ2-1; unclear D gene. The CDR3 extends over 12 amino acids. The ends were cut back, 7 bases at V and 5 bases at J, with 9 bases in the middle. Germline CDR1 reads LNHDA; CDR2 reads SQIVND (reference sequence).

This clonotype was recorded a few times. The CDR3 DNA is TGCGCCAGCCATAAGTCACCAGGAGAGACCCAGTACTTC. This gives the protein CASHKSPGETQYF. The chain couples TRBV5-1 to TRBJ2-5; D is undetermined. This CDR3 is built from 13 residues. Germline V gene data show CDR1 as SGHRS and CDR2 as YFSETQ. V gave up 7 bases and J gave up 4 bases, with 14 bases separating them.

This clonotype was observed a few times. The chain recombines TRBV2 with TRBJ1-5, with D possibly TRBD1 on 6 matching bases. Between the trimmed V and J ends, which lost 7 bases and 4 bases, there was a span of 17 bases. The V gene's germline CDR1 is SNHLY and CDR2 FYNNEI. The CDR3 is 15 residues long. The DNA for the CDR3 is TGTGCCAGCACAAGGTTAAAGGGGACAAATCAGCCCCAGCATTTT. Translation: CASTRLKGTNQPQHF.

There are many counts of this clonotype. CDR3 amino acids: CATNNDGYSNQPQHF. The CDR3 coding sequence is TGTGCCACCAATAACGACGGTTATAGCAATCAGCCCCAGCATTTT. The chain is built from TRBV15 and TRBJ1-5, with D uncertain. Per the germline V gene, CDR1 is LNHNV and CDR2 is YYDKDF (reference sequence). The CDR3 runs to 15 residues. Trimming shortened V by 7 bases and J by 0 bases, and 13 bases separated the two germline ends.

Turning to this clonotype: Being one base from a much bigger clone, this may be a read error. J is TRBJ2-3 and V is TRBV11-2; D is unresolved. Germline values: CDR1 SGHAT, CDR2 FQNNGV. The CDR3 sequence is 12 residues long. The CDR3: CATSSSRDTQYF. CDR3 DNA: TGTGCCACCAGTAGTAGCAGAGATACGCAGTATTTT. Drawing the rest from reference TRBV11-2 and TRBJ2-3, the complete variable domain is EAGVAQSPRYKIIEKRQSVAFWCNPISGHATLYWYQQILGQGPKLLIQFQNNGVVDDSQLPKDRFSAERLKGVDSTLKIQPAKLEDSAVYLCATSSSRDTQYFGPGTRLTVL.

The chain links TRBV3-1 to TRBJ2-3, with TRBD2 matching 8 bases. V trimming: 7 bases; J trimming: 0 bases; junction bases outside the gene matches: 6. CDR3 length equals 15 residues. CDR1 is LGHDT, CDR2 YNNKEL, per germline (reference sequence). CDR3 nucleotides: TGTGCCAGCAAAATGGCTAGCGGGAGCACAGATACGCAGTATTTT. As protein: CASKMASGSTDTQYF.

This sequence joins TRBV29-1 and TRBJ2-1, with D possibly TRBD2 on 6 matching bases. The CDR3 is 13 residues long. V was pared by 4 bases and J by 7 bases, with 14 bases between. Germline loops: CDR1 SQVTM, CDR2 ANQGSEA. The CDR3 nucleotides are TGCAGCGTTGTAGGACTATACTGGAATGAGCAGTTCTTC. Encoded protein: CSVVGLYWNEQFF.

This clonotype occurred a few times. V and J are TRBV3-1 and TRBJ2-2; D possibly corresponds to TRBD1 (5 bases). The length of the CDR3 is 15 residues. The germline V gene has CDR1 LGHDT and CDR2 YNNKEL (reference sequence). Trimming removed 4 bases from V and 6 bases from J, with 15 bases in between. CDR3 nucleotide sequence: TGTGCCAGCAGCCGTCTCATAGGGGCGGCCGGGGAGCTGTTTTTT. Protein product: CASSRLIGAAGELFF.

The chain combines TRBV7-9 with TRBJ2-7, with D possibly TRBD2 on 5 matching bases. With 3 bases removed from V and 0 bases from J, the gap between germline ends came to 6 bases. The CDR3 runs to 13 residues. Germline-derived CDR1 and CDR2 are SEHNR and FQNEAQ (reference sequence). The CDR3 is CASSFTSSYEQYV. CDR3 bases: TGTGCCAGCAGCTTCACTAGCTCCTACGAGCAGTACGTC.

This clonotype was picked up a small number of times. DNA of the CDR3: TGCAGTGCCGGGACAGGGTTTGACTATGGCTACACCTTC. Translating gives CSAGTGFDYGYTF. The gene calls are TRBV20-1 and TRBJ1-2, with 9 bases that match TRBD1. The germline CDR1 and CDR2 sequences are DFQATT and SNEGSKA (reference sequence). Trimming at V came to 6 bases and at J to 3 bases, leaving 5 bases not matched to a gene. This CDR3 spans 13 amino acids.

This clonotype was seen a handful of times. The J gene is TRBJ2-2, the V gene TRBV20-1; no definite D call. Trimming left V 0 bases short and J 4 bases short, with 12 bases between. CDR3 length: 15 amino acids. Germline V gene sequence: CDR1 DFQATT, CDR2 SNEGSKA (reference sequence). Here the CDR3 DNA reads TGCAGTGCTAGAGATAGGCGCACGGGCACCGGGGAGCTGTTTTTT. This sequence encodes CSARDRRTGTGELFF.

This clonotype turned up a few times. This chain connects TRBV10-3 to TRBJ2-1; 10 bases are a match to TRBD1. J lost 7 bases, V lost 6 bases, and 12 bases had no gene match. Germline assignment: CDR1 ENHRY and CDR2 SYGVKD. This CDR3 comprises 16 residues. CDR3 DNA: TGTGCCATCAGCTTCGGACAGGGGGGTTCGATGAATGAGCAGTTCTTC. Translating it yields CAISFGQGGSMNEQFF.

There are many counts of this clonotype. The chain employs TRBV29-1 and TRBJ1-2; D unclear. Germline V gene sequence: CDR1 SQVTM, CDR2 ANQGSEA. The CDR3 spans 12 residues. The ends were cut back, 4 bases at V and 8 bases at J, with 14 bases in the middle. The CDR3: CSVAVGARGYTF. CDR3 in DNA: TGCAGCGTTGCGGTAGGAGCTCGGGGCTACACCTTC.

This chain uses TRBV5-6 with TRBJ1-5; 7 nucleotides line up with TRBD1. The J segment lost 4 bases and the V segment lost 3 bases, leaving 4 bases of the junction unmatched. The CDR3 runs to 14 residues. Germline V gene sequence: CDR1 SGHDT, CDR2 YYEEEE. In nucleotides, the CDR3 is TGTGCCAGCAGCTACCGGGACAGTAATCAGCCCCAGCATTTT. Translating gives CASSYRDSNQPQHF.

This rearrangement joins TRBV5-1 to TRBJ1-1, with D uncertain. In germline, CDR1 is SGHRS, CDR2 YFSETQ. The CDR3 contains 14 residues. V lost 7 bases and J 3 bases, leaving 16 bases between the germline ends. In DNA, the CDR3 is TGCGCCAGCCAGATCACAGCCGAGGACACTGAAGCTTTCTTT. This sequence encodes CASQITAEDTEAFF.

This clonotype was seen only a few times. The CDR3 sequence is CASSLGLAGVYEQFF. The CDR3, as DNA: TGCGCCAGCAGCTTGGGGCTAGCGGGAGTGTATGAGCAGTTCTTC. The V and J genes are TRBV5-1 and TRBJ2-1; TRBD2 matches at 10 bases. After removal of 0 bases from V and 8 bases from J, the junction contained 5 bases not matched to a gene. Germline V lookup: CDR1 SGHRS, CDR2 YFSETQ. The CDR3 totals 15 residues.

The chain couples TRBV20-1 to TRBJ2-3, with 10 bases fitting TRBD2. The ends lost 6 bases at V and 1 base at J; junction bases unmatched: 4. The germline V gene encodes CDR1 DFQATT and CDR2 SNEGSKA (reference sequence). The CDR3 extends over 14 amino acids. In DNA form, the CDR3 reads TGCAGTGCGATAGCGGGAGGTGGCACAGATACGCAGTATTTT. The encoded protein is CSAIAGGGTDTQYF.

Only one count was recorded for this clonotype. This chain connects TRBV24-1 to TRBJ2-1; 7 bases match TRBD1. The CDR3 consists of 16 residues. Germline trimming cut 4 bases from V and 0 bases from J; bases unmatched to any gene: 5. CDR1 KGHDR and CDR2 SFDVKD come from the germline V gene. CDR3 coding DNA: TGTGCCACCAGTGACTCAACAGGGGCCTCCTACAATGAGCAGTTCTTC. Translated, it gives CATSDSTGASYNEQFF.

This clonotype occurred a few times. This CDR3 is CSARSLAGAEQFF. CDR3 sequence (DNA): TGCAGTGCTCGGAGCCTAGCTGGAGCTGAGCAGTTCTTC. The rearrangement joins TRBV20-1 to TRBJ2-1, with D tentatively TRBD2 (5 bases). The germline V and J ends were trimmed by 5 bases and 9 bases, with 17 bases remaining between them. Per the germline V gene, CDR1 is DFQATT and CDR2 is SNEGSKA (reference sequence). CDR3 size: 13 residues.

There are a few counts of this clonotype. The CDR3 nucleotides are TGCGCCAGCAGCCTGGCCGTGCGGCGGGATAATTCACCCCTCCACTTT. Amino acids: CASSLAVRRDNSPLHF. The rearrangement uses TRBV5-1 and TRBJ1-6, with no clear D. CDR3 length equals 16 residues. V was clipped by 4 bases and J by 5 bases, with 16 bases between them. Germline-derived CDR1 and CDR2 are SGHRS and YFSETQ.

This clonotype was detected only a few times. The V gene is TRBV12-3 or TRBV12-4, the J gene TRBJ2-1, with 10 nucleotides matching TRBD2. J was trimmed by 6 bases and V by 6 bases; bases with no gene match: 8. CDR3 length equals 15 residues. This CDR3 reads CASSITSGTGNEQFF. CDR3 nucleotides: TGTGCCAGCAGCATAACTAGCGGGACGGGCAATGAGCAGTTCTTC.

This clonotype was seen more than once but under ten times. The genes are TRBV20-1 and TRBJ2-5, with TRBD2 matching over 11 bases. The CDR3 length is 16 residues. Germline V gives CDR1 DFQATT, CDR2 SNEGSKA (reference sequence). Losses at the gene ends were 0 bases for V and 2 bases for J; bases not matched to a gene: 5. The CDR3 protein is CSARDPGLAVQETQYF. CDR3 in DNA: TGCAGTGCTAGAGACCCGGGACTAGCGGTTCAAGAGACCCAGTACTTC.

A few counts support this clonotype. V and J are TRBV10-1 and TRBJ2-5; TRBD2 matches 10 bases. Trimming took 2 bases from V and 2 from J; bases not matched to a gene: 2. The CDR3 consists of 15 residues. Germline loops: CDR1 WNHNN, CDR2 SYGVQD (reference sequence). The chain's CDR3 is CASSERTSGQETQYF. The CDR3 nucleotides are TGCGCCAGCAGTGAGAGGACTAGCGGACAAGAGACCCAGTACTTC.

This clonotype was detected only a few times. The gene calls are TRBV20-1 and TRBJ1-6; D unresolved. V lost 0 bases, J lost 0 bases, and 12 bases lay in between. The CDR3 is 17 amino acids. Germline V CDR1 and CDR2: DFQATT, SNEGSKA (reference sequence). CDR3 in amino acids: CSAREIGRSSYNSPLHF. The DNA for the CDR3 is TGCAGTGCTAGAGAGATAGGGAGAAGCTCCTATAATTCACCCCTCCACTTT.

V usage is TRBV5-1 and J usage is TRBJ2-3, with 10 bases fitting TRBD1. The V gene end was trimmed by 4 bases and the J gene end by 4 bases; junction bases not matched to a gene: 12. CDR3 length: 17 residues. Germline CDR1 SGHRS, CDR2 YFSETQ. The CDR3 protein is CASSPGRQGATADTQYF. CDR3 bases: TGCGCCAGCAGCCCTGGGAGACAGGGGGCCACGGCAGATACGCAGTATTTT.